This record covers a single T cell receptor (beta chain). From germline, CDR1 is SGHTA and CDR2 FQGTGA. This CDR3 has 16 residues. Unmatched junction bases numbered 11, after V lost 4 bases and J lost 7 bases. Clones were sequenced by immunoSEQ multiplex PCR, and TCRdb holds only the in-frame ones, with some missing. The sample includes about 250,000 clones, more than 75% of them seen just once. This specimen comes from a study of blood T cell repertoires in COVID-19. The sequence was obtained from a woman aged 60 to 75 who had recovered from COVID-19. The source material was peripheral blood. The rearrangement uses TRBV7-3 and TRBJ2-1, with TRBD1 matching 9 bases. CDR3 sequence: CASSSPPTGGRNEQFF. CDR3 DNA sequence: TGTGCCAGCAGCTCGCCCCCGACAGGGGGGCGGAATGAGCAGTTCTTC.